This entry lists 21 T cell receptor beta chains sequenced from one sample in a study of identical twins. TCRdb reanalysed the 5' RACE reads using MiXCR and keeps one entry per CDR3 protein. The table has roughly 710,000 distinct CDR3 sequences, 5.5% to 6.5% seen once. Sequencing input: naive T cells sorted from blood. Every receptor here comes from a man aged 18 to 29 in good health.

This clonotype was recorded at least ten times. The chain employs TRBV4-1 and TRBJ2-7, with a tentative D call TRBD1 (6 bases). CDR3 length: 13 residues. V lost 4 bases and J lost 5, with 12 bases in between. Germline-derived CDR1 and CDR2 are MGHRA and YSYEKL. The CDR3 here is CASSRTGFDEQYV. The DNA of the CDR3 is TGCGCCAGCAGCCGAACAGGGTTCGACGAGCAGTACGTC.

This clonotype was counted only a few times. V gene TRBV9 combines with J gene TRBJ2-1, with D unresolved. In germline, CDR1 is SGDLS, CDR2 YYNGEE. V was clipped by 0 bases and J by 0 bases, with 13 bases between them. This CDR3 region has 17 residues. The CDR3 region is CASSVEPLWNSYNEQFF. The CDR3 region has the DNA TGTGCCAGCAGCGTAGAACCATTGTGGAACTCCTACAATGAGCAGTTCTTC.

V usage is TRBV12-3 or TRBV12-4 and J usage is TRBJ2-2; D unresolved. This CDR3 spans 13 amino acids. Trimming stripped 7 bases from V and 6 bases from J, with 12 bases between. The CDR3 here is CASTLRASGELFF. CDR3 DNA: TGTGCCAGCACTCTTAGGGCGTCCGGGGAGCTGTTTTTT.

The J gene is TRBJ2-4, the V gene TRBV5-1; TRBD2 is a possible D gene (6 bases). The germline V gene has CDR1 SGHRS and CDR2 YFSETQ. The CDR3 runs 17 residues. V was trimmed by 2 bases and J by 0 bases, leaving 15 bases between them. The CDR3 here is CASSLGGNMLAKNIQYF. As DNA, the CDR3 is TGCGCCAGCAGCTTAGGCGGGAACATGCTAGCCAAAAACATTCAGTACTTC.

This clonotype was seen many times. The rearrangement links TRBV20-1 to TRBJ2-7; a weak D match, TRBD1 (5 bases). V lost 0 bases and J 3 bases, leaving 12 bases between the germline ends. CDR1 is DFQATT and CDR2 is SNEGSKA in the germline V gene (reference sequence). The CDR3 is 14 residues long. The CDR3 DNA follows: TGCAGTGCTAGAGATCCCGTCAGGGACTACGAGCAGTACGTC. It yields the protein CSARDPVRDYEQYV.

This clonotype was detected ten times or more. The rearrangement uses TRBV12-3 or TRBV12-4 and TRBJ1-6; D might be TRBD1 (6 bases). The CDR3 spans 15 residues. Trimming shortened V by 2 bases and J by 6 bases, and 11 bases separated the two germline ends. The CDR3 is CASSLWGRGNSPLHF. In nucleotides, the CDR3 is TGTGCCAGCAGTTTATGGGGCAGGGGTAATTCACCCCTCCACTTT.

The chain couples TRBV11-3 to TRBJ2-2, with 7 bases fitting TRBD1. The V and J ends lost 3 bases and 6 bases, in that order; junction bases with no gene match: 7. CDR3 length equals 15 residues. The germline V gene has CDR1 SGHNT and CDR2 YENEEA. CDR3 region: CASSFEGAMAGELFF. In DNA, the CDR3 is TGTGCCAGCAGCTTTGAGGGGGCGATGGCCGGGGAGCTGTTTTTT.

There are many counts of this clonotype. The chain combines TRBV12-3 or TRBV12-4 with TRBJ1-6; a weak D match, TRBD1 (5 bases). V was shortened by 5 bases and J by 10 bases, with 24 bases between the two germline ends. The CDR3 has 17 residues. The CDR3 loop reads CASSPNPMRGVRSPLHF. CDR3 in DNA: TGTGCCAGCAGTCCAAACCCGATGAGGGGAGTACGATCACCCCTCCACTTT.

In this sample, this clonotype turned up a few times. J is TRBJ2-1 and V is TRBV4-1; possibly TRBD1 for D (7 bases). CDR3 length equals 14 residues. Germline CDR1 is MGHRA and CDR2 is YSYEKL. Trimming stripped 0 bases from V and 15 bases from J, with 18 bases between. The CDR3 protein is CASSQDTGGTAPFF. Here the CDR3 DNA reads TGCGCCAGCAGCCAAGATACTGGAGGGACAGCACCGTTCTTC.

CDR3 sequence reads: CSARKREGPTGELFF. The CDR3 DNA sequence: TGCAGTGCGAGAAAGCGGGAGGGCCCCACCGGGGAGCTGTTTTTT. The chain carries TRBV20-1 and TRBJ2-2, with TRBD2 identical over 10 bases. This CDR3 region has 15 residues. Germline V gene lookup returns CDR1 DFQATT and CDR2 SNEGSKA (reference sequence). Trimming at V came to 6 bases and at J to 4 bases, leaving 8 bases not matched to a gene.

Only a few counts were recorded for this clonotype. The V and J genes are TRBV27 and TRBJ1-1; D remains ambiguous. CDR3 length equals 12 residues. The V gene's germline CDR1 is MNHEY and CDR2 SMNVEV (reference sequence). V was trimmed by 7 bases and J by 2 bases, leaving 8 bases between them. The CDR3 DNA sequence: TGTGCCAGCAAGAACCTAAACACTGAAGCTTTCTTT. Protein product: CASKNLNTEAFF.

This clonotype has ten or more counts. The V gene is TRBV29-1, the J gene TRBJ2-4; tentative D call: TRBD1 (6 bases). Per germline, CDR1 SQVTM and CDR2 ANQGSEA. This CDR3 is built from 14 residues. Trimming removed 5 bases from V and 0 bases from J, with 11 bases in between. CDR3 coding DNA: TGCAGCGTTTCGGGACAAGTAGCCAAAAACATTCAGTACTTC. As protein: CSVSGQVAKNIQYF.

J is TRBJ2-5 and V is TRBV27, with unresolved D. Trimming pared 3 bases from V and 7 bases from J, leaving 9 bases between. Germline-derived CDR1 and CDR2 are MNHEY and SMNVEV (reference sequence). CDR3 length equals 12 residues. As DNA, the CDR3 is TGTGCCAGCAGTTTCTATGGCGGGACCCAGTACTTC. It encodes CASSFYGGTQYF.

This clonotype was observed many times. The rearrangement links TRBV21-1 to TRBJ2-7. TRBV21-1 is an annotated pseudogene. The CDR3 consists of 12 residues. The CDR3 is CASSKTRLGQYV. The CDR3 bases are TGTGCCAGCAGCAAAACCAGACTGGGGCAGTACGTC.

This clonotype was counted ten times or more. J is TRBJ2-7 and V is TRBV7-8; possible D gene TRBD1, 5 bases. The germline V gene has CDR1 SGHVS and CDR2 FQNEAQ. CDR3 length: 14 amino acids. Trimming pared 0 bases from V and 5 bases from J, leaving 11 bases between. The CDR3 DNA sequence: TGTGCCAGCAGCTTAGCGGGGCAAAACCACGAGCAGTACGTC. Residues: CASSLAGQNHEQYV.

This clonotype was detected many times. The chain links TRBV14 to TRBJ2-1; tentative D call: TRBD1 (6 bases). This CDR3 is built from 15 residues. Per germline, CDR1 SGHDN and CDR2 FVKESK. Trimming left V 2 bases short and J 3 bases short, with 11 bases between. For the CDR3, the DNA is TGTGCCAGCAGCCAATGGGACAACTACTACAATGAGCAGTTCTTC. This encodes CASSQWDNYYNEQFF.

The chain uses TRBV29-1 and TRBJ2-2, with 14 positions matching TRBD2. Germline V gene sequence: CDR1 SQVTM, CDR2 ANQGSEA. CDR3 length: 17 amino acids. V shed 7 bases and J 4 bases; nucleotides not matched to a gene: 11. The CDR3 spells CSAGGLAGGPVTGELFF. In nucleotides, the CDR3 is TGCAGCGCGGGCGGACTAGCGGGAGGACCGGTCACCGGGGAGCTGTTTTTT.

This clonotype was recorded at least ten times. The CDR3 is CASSEPNTEAFF. The CDR3 DNA is TGTGCCAGCAGTGAGCCGAACACTGAAGCTTTCTTT. The chain recombines TRBV25-1 with TRBJ1-1; D gene ambiguous. The length of the CDR3 is 12 residues. With 3 bases removed from V and 1 base from J, the gap between germline ends came to 3 bases. From germline, CDR1 is MGHDK and CDR2 SYGVNS. The full variable domain, in which reference TRBV25-1 and TRBJ1-1 provide the parts outside the CDR3, is EADIYQTPRYLVIGTGKKITLECSQTMGHDKMYWYQQDPGMELHLIHYSYGVNSTEKGDLSSESTVSRIRTEHFPLTLESARPSHTSQYLCASSEPNTEAFFGQGTRLTVV.

This clonotype was picked up many times. The chain uses TRBV2 and TRBJ1-6; D is unresolved. Germline values: CDR1 SNHLY, CDR2 FYNNEI. V shed 1 base and J shed 10 bases, with 8 bases lying between them. The CDR3 is 13 amino acids. Written as DNA, the CDR3 is TGTGCCAGCAGTGAAGTTTTGGGCTCACCCCTCCACTTT. This sequence encodes CASSEVLGSPLHF.

J is TRBJ2-7 and V is TRBV19; 9 bases line up with TRBD1. Germline trimming cut 3 bases from V and 2 bases from J; bases unmatched to any gene: 2. The CDR3 is made up of 14 amino acids. Germline V CDR1 and CDR2: LNHDA, SQIVND (reference sequence). The CDR3 spells CASSMGTGTYEQYF. The CDR3 DNA reads TGTGCCAGTAGTATGGGGACAGGGACCTACGAGCAGTACTTC.

This clonotype has just a few counts. The genes are TRBV7-3 and TRBJ2-1; the match to TRBD2 covers 8 bases. This CDR3 region has 16 residues. V trimming: 0 bases; J trimming: 8 bases; junction bases outside the gene matches: 9. Germline CDR1 is SGHTA and CDR2 is FQGTGA. CDR3 sequence reads: CASSLTPGGPEDEQFF. The CDR3 bases are TGTGCCAGCAGCTTAACCCCGGGAGGGCCGGAGGATGAGCAGTTCTTC.